These 25 T cell receptor beta chains share one sample of origin, sequenced in a study of T cells in localized non-small cell lung cancer. Generated by immunoSEQ multiplex PCR, the TCRdb table keeps only in-frame clones and is missing some. Here the sample spans tens of thousands of clones, more than 75% being singletons. This specimen consisted of peripheral blood, obtained before any cancer treatment. Every receptor here comes from a male donor at least 60 years old with stage II squamous cell lung carcinoma.

As DNA, the CDR3 is TGCGCCAGCAGCCAAGATGGCCCGGGCTTCTCCTACAATGAGCAGTTCTTC. Residues: CASSQDGPGFSYNEQFF. This rearrangement joins TRBV4-1 to TRBJ2-1; D gene ambiguous. Trimming pared 0 bases from V and 0 bases from J, leaving 12 bases between. The CDR3 totals 17 residues. Germline V CDR1 and CDR2: MGHRA, YSYEKL.

The CDR3 sequence: CASSLVVPEGTDTQYF. The DNA of the CDR3 is TGTGCCAGCAGCTTAGTGGTACCGGAAGGCACAGATACGCAGTATTTT. The chain uses TRBV7-9 and TRBJ2-3, with no clear D. V was cut by 1 base and J by 1 base, with 12 bases left in between. CDR1 SEHNR and CDR2 FQNEAQ come from the germline V gene (reference sequence). CDR3 length equals 16 residues.

This chain joins TRBV9 and TRBJ2-1, with 10 bases that match TRBD2. The CDR3 is 16 amino acids. J was trimmed by 4 bases and V by 4 bases; bases with no gene match: 8. CDR1 is SGDLS, CDR2 YYNGEE, per germline. Here the CDR3 reads CASSPRTSGAYNEQFF. DNA of the CDR3: TGTGCCAGCAGCCCCCGGACTAGCGGAGCTTACAATGAGCAGTTCTTC.

The chain couples TRBV14 to TRBJ2-7, with TRBD2 matching 7 bases. CDR1 and CDR2 (germline): SGHDN, FVKESK. This CDR3 is 13 amino acids long. Trimming removed 2 bases from V and 6 bases from J; junction bases left unmatched: 4. The CDR3 DNA reads as TGTGCCAGCAGCCAATGGACGGGGGGCGAGCAGTACTTC. It encodes CASSQWTGGEQYF.

This chain links TRBV4-2 with TRBJ2-7; 8 bases align to TRBD2. After removal of 0 bases from V and 3 bases from J, the junction contained 1 base not matched to a gene. Germline V CDR1 and CDR2: LGHNA, YNFKEQ. CDR3 length equals 14 residues. CDR3: CASSQDGGGYEQYF. CDR3 bases: TGTGCCAGCAGCCAAGACGGGGGGGGCTACGAGCAGTACTTC.

The DNA of the CDR3 is TGTGCCAGCAGCGTAGGTATGGAAAACTACGAGCAGTACTTC. This encodes CASSVGMENYEQYF. V is TRBV9 and J is TRBJ2-7, with D unresolved. Per germline, CDR1 SGDLS and CDR2 YYNGEE. The CDR3 has 14 residues. V was shortened by 0 bases and J by 3 bases, with 10 bases between the two germline ends.

This chain joins TRBV6-5 and TRBJ1-5, with TRBD1 matching over 7 bases. The CDR3 covers 14 residues. Germline values: CDR1 MNHEY, CDR2 SVGAGI. Trimming took 6 bases from V and 5 from J; bases not matched to a gene: 7. CDR3 DNA sequence: TGTGCCAGCAGCCTCGACAGGGAGGATCAGCCCCAGCATTTT. Its protein is CASSLDREDQPQHF.

This clone showed up just once. This chain joins TRBV7-2 and TRBJ2-2, with 13 bases identical to TRBD2. The CDR3 runs to 17 residues. Per the germline V gene, CDR1 is SGHTA and CDR2 is FQGNSA. V dropped 8 bases and J dropped 3; count of bases not matched to a gene: 9. CDR3 nucleotide sequence: TGTGCCAGCCACTACGAACTAGCGGGGGGGCACACCGGGGAGCTGTTTTTT. It encodes CASHYELAGGHTGELFF.

V usage is TRBV6-6 and J usage is TRBJ2-6; maybe TRBD1 (5 bases). CDR1 and CDR2 from the germline V gene are MNHNY and SVGAGI (reference sequence). The CDR3 consists of 16 residues. V dropped 7 bases and J dropped 0 bases, with 13 bases sitting between them. CDR3 amino acids: CASTQGPGSGANVLTF. The CDR3 DNA reads TGTGCCAGCACCCAGGGCCCGGGCTCTGGGGCCAACGTCCTGACTTTC.

This clone was picked up one time. This chain connects TRBV6-1 to TRBJ2-3; a possible D gene is TRBD1 (5 bases). V was trimmed by 4 bases and J by 3 bases, leaving 8 bases between them. The CDR3 loop spans 13 amino acids. Germline V gene data show CDR1 as MNHNS and CDR2 as SASEGT. The chain's CDR3 is CASSAGFTDTQYF. CDR3 nucleotide sequence: TGTGCCAGCAGTGCAGGGTTTACAGATACGCAGTATTTT.

This chain links TRBV5-1 with TRBJ2-3; 8 bases align to TRBD2. J lost 0 bases, V lost 5 bases, and 2 bases had no gene match. The CDR3 is made up of 14 amino acids. Germline V CDR1 and CDR2: SGHRS, YFSETQ. CDR3 DNA sequence: TGCGCCAGCAGTCGGGGGGGTAGCACAGATACGCAGTATTTT. It encodes CASSRGGSTDTQYF.

The V call is TRBV5-4, the J call TRBJ2-3; possible D gene TRBD2, 5 bases. The CDR3 contains 14 residues. The germline CDR1 and CDR2 sequences are SGHNT and YYREEE (reference sequence). V dropped 2 bases and J dropped 4 bases, with 11 bases sitting between them. The CDR3 bases are TGTGCCAGCAGCTTACCGGGAAGGCCAGATACGCAGTATTTT. This gives the protein CASSLPGRPDTQYF.

The J gene is TRBJ2-7, the V gene TRBV15; 14 bases align to TRBD2. CDR3 length: 15 residues. The ends lost 3 bases at V and 3 bases at J; junction bases unmatched: 1. Germline V gene data show CDR1 as LNHNV and CDR2 as YYDKDF (reference sequence). As DNA, the CDR3 is TGTGCCACCAGCAGCGGGACTAGCGGGAGCTACGAGCAGTACTTC. Its protein product is CATSSGTSGSYEQYF.

The V gene is TRBV30, the J gene TRBJ1-2, with unresolved D. There are 10 residues in the CDR3. Germline V CDR1 and CDR2: GTSNPN, SVGIG (reference sequence). CDR3 amino acids: CAGGNGGYTF. CDR3 DNA: TGTGCGGGCGGAAACGGGGGCTACACCTTC. The whole variable domain, filled in from reference TRBV30 and TRBJ1-2, reads SQTIHQWPATLVQPVGSPLSLECTVEGTSNPNLYWYRQAAGRGLQLLFYSVGIGQISSEVPQNLSASRPQDRQFILSSKKLLLSDSGFYLCAGGNGGYTFGSGTRLTVV.

The chain couples TRBV30 to TRBJ1-5; tentatively, D is TRBD1 (5 bases). There are 15 residues in the CDR3. The V end was cut by 1 base, the J end by 11 bases, with 21 bases between. Per the germline V gene, CDR1 is GTSNPN and CDR2 is SVGIG (reference sequence). CDR3: CAWSGVSPGHRAQHF. CDR3 sequence (DNA): TGTGCCTGGAGTGGGGTGAGCCCTGGACATAGAGCCCAGCATTTT.

This clone is a singleton in its sample. The V and J genes are TRBV19 and TRBJ2-1; D gene uncertain. V was cut by 4 bases and J by 4 bases, with 14 bases left in between. The CDR3 is made up of 15 amino acids. CDR1 is LNHDA, CDR2 SQIVND, per germline (reference sequence). CDR3 protein: CASSSRAREYNEQFF. The CDR3 bases are TGTGCCAGTAGTAGTAGGGCACGCGAATACAATGAGCAGTTCTTC. The variable domain in full, with the rest retrieved from reference TRBV19 and TRBJ2-1, is DGGITQSPKYLFRKEGQNVTLSCEQNLNHDAMYWYRQDPGQGLRLIYYSQIVNDFQKGDIAEGYSVSREKKESFPLTVTSAQKNPTAFYLCASSSRAREYNEQFFGPGTRLTVL.

This clone was detected a few times. This rearrangement joins TRBV10-3 to TRBJ1-3; possibly TRBD1 for D (5 bases). Germline CDR1 reads ENHRY; CDR2 reads SYGVKD. Trimming left V 6 bases short and J 0 bases short, with 9 bases between. The CDR3 has 14 amino acids. CDR3 sequence reads: CAISPGSSGNTIYF. In DNA, the CDR3 is TGTGCCATCAGCCCAGGGTCCTCTGGAAACACCATATATTTT.

The rearrangement links TRBV6-1 to TRBJ2-5; no reliable D call. The DNA end is more similar to TRBJ2-7, so the J call may be wrong. This CDR3 contains 15 residues. CDR1 and CDR2 (germline): MNHNS, SASEGT. As DNA, the CDR3 is TGTGCCAGCAGAGAGAATCCTACTACCTCCGTCGAGCAGTACTTC. The encoded protein is CASRENPTTSVEQYF.

This clone was detected only once. The chain is built from TRBV5-1 and TRBJ2-3; D uncertain. Per germline, CDR1 SGHRS and CDR2 YFSETQ. V lost 2 bases, J lost 6 bases, and 10 bases lay in between. CDR3 length equals 13 residues. CDR3 in amino acids: CASSFDMTDTQYF. The DNA for the CDR3 is TGCGCCAGCAGCTTCGATATGACCGATACGCAGTATTTT. Supplemented by reference TRBV5-1 and TRBJ2-3, the full variable domain reads KAGVTQTPRYLIKTRGQQVTLSCSPISGHRSVSWYQQTPGQGLQFLFEYFSETQRNKGNFPGRFSGRQFSNSRSEMNVSTLELGDSALYLCASSFDMTDTQYFGPGTRLTVL.

The CDR3 nucleotides read TGTGCCAGCAGCCCGCCCGGGACAGGGGGTTGGGGCTACACCTTC. This gives the protein CASSPPGTGGWGYTF. The rearrangement links TRBV14 to TRBJ1-2, with 11 bases matching TRBD1. The germline CDR1 and CDR2 sequences are SGHDN and FVKESK. Germline trimming cut 4 bases from V and 8 bases from J; bases unmatched to any gene: 9. The CDR3 extends over 15 amino acids.

V is TRBV5-6 and J is TRBJ2-3; D gene ambiguous. The CDR3 extends over 13 amino acids. Trimming left V 4 bases short and J 1 base short, with 7 bases between. Germline V CDR1 and CDR2: SGHDT, YYEEEE. This chain's CDR3 is CASSPPRTDTQYF. The CDR3 DNA is TGTGCCAGCAGCCCCCCCCGCACAGATACGCAGTATTTT. Full variable domain (outside the CDR3, taken from reference TRBV5-6 and TRBJ2-3): DAGVTQSPTHLIKTRGQQVTLRCSPKSGHDTVSWYQQALGQGPQFIFQYYEEEERQRGNFPDRFSGHQFPNYSSELNVNALLLGDSALYLCASSPPRTDTQYFGPGTRLTVL.

The V gene is TRBV13, the J gene TRBJ2-5; D possibly uses TRBD1 or TRBD2 (5 bases each). The germline V gene encodes CDR1 PRHDT and CDR2 FYEKMQ (reference sequence). The CDR3 consists of 14 residues. V lost 3 bases to trimming and J lost 7 bases, with 15 bases between them. In DNA, the CDR3 is TGTGCCAGCAGCTTCGGGGCAGGCGCCCGGACCCAGTACTTC. Its protein is CASSFGAGARTQYF.

The chain is built from TRBV7-6 and TRBJ1-2; D is unclear. Germline lookup yields CDR1 SGHVS and CDR2 FNYEAQ. V was cut by 1 base and J by 7 bases, with 7 bases left in between. This CDR3 comprises 12 residues. Written as DNA, the CDR3 is TGTGCCAGCAGCTTAGTGGGGTTTGGCTACACCTTC. It is translated as CASSLVGFGYTF. Looking up the rest from reference TRBV7-6 and TRBJ1-2 gives the full variable domain: GAGVSQSPRYKVTKRGQDVALRCDPISGHVSLYWYRQALGQGPEFLTYFNYEAQQDKSGLPNDRFSAERPEGSISTLTIQRTEQRDSAMYRCASSLVGFGYTFGSGTRLTVV.

The genes are TRBV4-1 and TRBJ2-1; D gene unclear. Germline CDR1 is MGHRA and CDR2 is YSYEKL. V was shortened by 0 bases and J by 6 bases, with 9 bases between the two germline ends. The CDR3 extends over 14 amino acids. The CDR3 DNA sequence: TGCGCCAGCAGCCAAGAAGCTGGCTTCAATGAGCAGTTCTTC. Amino acids: CASSQEAGFNEQFF.

This clone appeared a single time. This chain links TRBV2 with TRBJ2-5, with 7 bases matching TRBD1. Germline V gene lookup returns CDR1 SNHLY and CDR2 FYNNEI. The CDR3 loop spans 16 amino acids. Trimming cost V 1 base and J 5 bases; bases outside gene matches: 10. The CDR3 is CASSEETSDRLETQYF. The CDR3 DNA follows: TGTGCCAGCAGTGAAGAGACATCGGACAGGCTGGAGACCCAGTACTTC.